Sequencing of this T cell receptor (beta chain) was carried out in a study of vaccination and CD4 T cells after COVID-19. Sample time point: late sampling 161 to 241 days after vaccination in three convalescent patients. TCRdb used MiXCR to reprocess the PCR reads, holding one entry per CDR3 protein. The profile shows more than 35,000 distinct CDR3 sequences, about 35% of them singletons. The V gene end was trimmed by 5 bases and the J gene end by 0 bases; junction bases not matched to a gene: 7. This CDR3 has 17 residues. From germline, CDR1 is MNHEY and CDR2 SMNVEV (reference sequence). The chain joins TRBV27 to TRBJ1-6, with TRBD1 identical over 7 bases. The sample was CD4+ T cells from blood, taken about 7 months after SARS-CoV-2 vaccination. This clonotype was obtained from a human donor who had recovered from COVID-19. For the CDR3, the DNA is TGTGCCAGCAGTACGACAGGGAAGAGCTCCTATAATTCACCCCTCCACTTT. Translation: CASSTTGKSSYNSPLHF.